These T cell receptor beta chains were read from a single sample in a study of blood T cell repertoires in COVID-19. The method was immunoSEQ multiplex PCR; TCRdb's version includes in-frame clones alone and lacks a portion of them. The repertoire holds some 94,000 clones, around 88% seen once, with about 16% in the top ten. The sample consisted of peripheral blood. These TCRs come from a woman in her sixties with COVID-19, enrolled during active disease. Each CDR3 is given with its conserved first and last residue. The D gene is left open where the match is weak. The size entry is marked missing in some rows and otherwise reads once, few, many or a size class.

length,V,size,D,J,DNA,CDR3
15,TRBV2,NA,TRBD1,TRBJ2-5,TGTGCCAGCATTAGGGACAGAGCAGAACAAGAGACCCAGTACTTC,CASIRDRAEQETQYF
13,TRBV28,NA,NA,TRBJ1-1,TGTGCCAGCAGACCCGGGACTGAGGGTGAAGCTTTCTTT,CASRPGTEGEAFF
14,TRBV28,once,NA,TRBJ1-1,TGTGCCAGCAGGGGGGACACCGAGAACACTGAAGCTTTCTTT,CASRGDTENTEAFF
15,TRBV7-6,NA,TRBD1,TRBJ1-6,TGTGCCAGCAGCCCAGGGACAGGGAGTCTGCCACCCCTCCACTTT,CASSPGTGSLPPLHF
13,TRBV9,NA,TRBD1,TRBJ2-3,TGTGCCAGCAGCGGTACAGGGGAAGATACGCAGTATTTT,CASSGTGEDTQYF
14,TRBV6-5,NA,NA,TRBJ2-3,TGTGCCAGCAGCCCCTCGACGGGGAGAGATACGCAGTATTTT,CASSPSTGRDTQYF
15,TRBV19,once,NA,TRBJ1-2,TGTGCCAGTAGTGTGGGCGAGTGGGGCAACTATGGCTACACCTTC,CASSVGEWGNYGYTF
16,TRBV5-1,NA,TRBD1,TRBJ1-3,TGCGCCAGCAGCTCGGGACAGGGCACTCCCGGAAACACCATATATTTT,CASSSGQGTPGNTIYF
14,TRBV30,NA,NA,TRBJ2-5,TGTGCCTGGAGTGCTGCGGCCCTCCAAGAGACCCAGTACTTC,CAWSAAALQETQYF
16,TRBV15,NA,NA,TRBJ2-2,TGTGCCACCAGCAGAGCCGGAGGCCGGGCGGCCGGGGAGCTGTTTTTT,CATSRAGGRAAGELFF
15,TRBV5-1,NA,NA,TRBJ1-2,TGCGCCAGCAGCCCGGAGAACGGGGGGAACTATGGCTACACCTTC,CASSPENGGNYGYTF
14,TRBV5-1,NA,NA,TRBJ1-2,TGCGCCAGCAGCTTGGCGGGGGGGTCCTATGGCTACACCTTC,CASSLAGGSYGYTF
17,TRBV6-2/TRBV6-3,NA,NA,TRBJ1-6,TGTGCCAGCAGCTTCCGGGGTCCAAGCTCCTATAATTCACCCCTCCACTTT,CASSFRGPSSYNSPLHF
15,TRBV9,NA,NA,TRBJ1-1,TGTGCCAGCAGCCCCAGCGCTCGGGAAAACACTGAAGCTTTCTTT,CASSPSARENTEAFF
16,TRBV18,NA,TRBD1,TRBJ2-5,TGTGCCAGCTCACCACCCGGGACAGGGGACCAAGAGACCCAGTACTTC,CASSPPGTGDQETQYF
13,TRBV10-3,NA,TRBD1,TRBJ1-5,TGTGCCTCGAGAGGGGGCGTCAATCAGCCCCAGCATTTT,CASRGGVNQPQHF
16,TRBV12-5,once,TRBD2,TRBJ2-7,TGTGCTAGTGGTTCCTCCCCGGGGGGGGTGAACTACGAGCAGTACTTC,CASGSSPGGVNYEQYF
16,TRBV27,NA,NA,TRBJ2-3,TGTGCCAGCAGCCGCATCCTGGCGGGGAGCACAGATACGCAGTATTTT,CASSRILAGSTDTQYF
18,TRBV11-2,NA,NA,TRBJ2-7,TGTGCCAGCAGCTTACTGGAGTGGAGAGCGCCGAGCTCCTACGAGCAGTACTTC,CASSLLEWRAPSSYEQYF
12,TRBV5-1,NA,NA,TRBJ1-1,TGCGCCAGCAGCTTGAAGGGGATGCGAGCTTTCTTT,CASSLKGMRAFF
13,TRBV11-2,once,NA,TRBJ2-2,TGTGCCAGCAGCTTCTACCCCCCCCGGGAGCTGTTTTTT,CASSFYPPRELFF
16,TRBV7-2,NA,TRBD2,TRBJ2-5,TGTGCCAGCAGCAAAGGACTAGCGGGGGGAAGGGAGACCCAGTACTTC,CASSKGLAGGRETQYF
18,TRBV7-8,NA,NA,TRBJ1-4,TGTGCCAGCAGCTTAGTAGCTGGAGGGTGGGAGGCTAATGAAAAACTGTTTTTT,CASSLVAGGWEANEKLFF
14,TRBV20-1,NA,NA,TRBJ1-4,TGCAGTGCTAGTGACCAGGCAATTAATGAAAAACTGTTTTTT,CSASDQAINEKLFF
16,TRBV15,NA,NA,TRBJ1-5,TGTGCCACCAGCAGAGATTTATCCGGGAAAGATCAGCCCCAGCATTTT,CATSRDLSGKDQPQHF
15,TRBV3-1/TRBV3-2,NA,TRBD1,TRBJ1-3,TGTGCCAGCACCACCACGACAGGGGGCCGGAGCACCATATATTTT,CASTTTTGGRSTIYF
14,TRBV4-2,NA,NA,TRBJ2-7,TGTGCCAGCAGAATCGCGGGCAACTCCTACGAGCAGTACTTC,CASRIAGNSYEQYF
11,TRBV27,NA,NA,TRBJ1-2,TGTGCCAGCAGTAACTTCTATGGCTACACCTTC,CASSNFYGYTF
14,TRBV10-3,NA,TRBD1,TRBJ1-1,TGTGCCACCACAGGGGGCTATAGCCCAACTGAAGCTTTCTTT,CATTGGYSPTEAFF